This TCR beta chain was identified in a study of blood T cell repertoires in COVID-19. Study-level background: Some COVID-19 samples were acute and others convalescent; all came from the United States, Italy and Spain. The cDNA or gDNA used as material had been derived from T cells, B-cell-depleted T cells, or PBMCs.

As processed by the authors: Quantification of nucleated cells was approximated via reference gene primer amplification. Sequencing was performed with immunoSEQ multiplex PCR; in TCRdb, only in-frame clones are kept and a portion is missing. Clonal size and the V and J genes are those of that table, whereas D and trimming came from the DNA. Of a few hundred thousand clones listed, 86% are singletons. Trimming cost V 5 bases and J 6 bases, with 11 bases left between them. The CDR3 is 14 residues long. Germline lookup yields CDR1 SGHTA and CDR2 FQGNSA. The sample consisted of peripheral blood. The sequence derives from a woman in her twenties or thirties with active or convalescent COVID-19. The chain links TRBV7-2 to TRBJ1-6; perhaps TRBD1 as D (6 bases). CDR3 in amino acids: CASSHGQRNSPLHF. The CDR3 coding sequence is TGTGCCAGCAGCCATGGACAGCGTAATTCACCCCTCCACTTT.